These T cell receptor beta chains were read from a single sample in a study of blood T cell repertoires in COVID-19. Produced via immunoSEQ multiplex PCR; TCRdb's table is partial and in-frame only. In the table there are fewer than 150,000 clones, approximately 89% of which are singletons. The sequenced material came from peripheral blood. These TCRs come from a human donor in a cohort sampled during active COVID-19. CDR3s include the opening cysteine and the closing phenylalanine or tryptophan. Fields, in order: J gene, D gene, clone size, V gene, CDR3 protein, CDR3 DNA. D genes are given only for firm matches. A clone size is listed for some rows: how often the clone was seen (once, few, many), or a class if it is expanded.

TRBJ2-1,-,-,TRBV4-3,CASSQSVRPADLYNEQFF,TGCGCCAGCAGCCAAAGCGTCCGCCCGGCAGACCTATACAATGAGCAGTTCTTC
TRBJ2-7,-,-,TRBV5-4,CASSLFQDSGTYEQYF,TGTGCCAGCAGCTTGTTCCAAGACAGTGGTACCTACGAGCAGTACTTC
TRBJ2-7,-,-,TRBV19,CASSLTGDWSEQYF,TGTGCCAGTAGTCTTACAGGGGACTGGTCCGAGCAGTACTTC
TRBJ2-1,TRBD2,-,TRBV29-1,CSVEVLSGGRQDEQFF,TGCAGCGTTGAAGTCCTTAGCGGGGGCCGACAAGATGAGCAGTTCTTC
TRBJ2-1,-,-,TRBV3-1/TRBV3-2,CASSQVQDNEQFF,TGTGCCAGCAGCCAAGTCCAGGACAATGAGCAGTTCTTC
TRBJ2-5,-,-,TRBV30,CAWSLLASQETQYF,TGTGCCTGGAGCCTCCTCGCGTCCCAAGAGACCCAGTACTTC
TRBJ2-1,TRBD1,-,TRBV12-3/TRBV12-4,CASRPQPGGEQFF,TGTGCCAGCAGACCGCAGCCAGGGGGTGAGCAGTTCTTC
TRBJ2-7,TRBD1,-,TRBV7-9,CASSSRQGQHEQYF,TGTGCCAGCAGCTCCCGACAGGGTCAGCACGAGCAGTACTTC
TRBJ2-2,-,-,TRBV9,CASADIPGELFF,TGTGCCAGCGCGGACATTCCCGGGGAGCTGTTTTTT
TRBJ2-1,TRBD2,-,TRBV6-4,CASSDSSGAYNEQFF,TGTGCCAGCAGTGACTCTAGCGGGGCCTACAATGAGCAGTTCTTC
TRBJ1-2,-,-,TRBV7-2,CASSFSADYGYTF,TGTGCCAGCAGCTTCTCGGCGGACTATGGCTACACCTTC
TRBJ1-5,-,-,TRBV6-1,CASSAEGAYSNQPQHF,TGTGCCAGCAGTGCCGAGGGAGCTTATAGCAATCAGCCCCAGCATTTT
TRBJ1-5,TRBD1,-,TRBV12-3/TRBV12-4,CASSRTGDQPQHF,TGTGCCAGCAGCCGGACAGGGGACCAGCCCCAGCATTTT
TRBJ1-6,TRBD1,-,TRBV7-9,CASSPLQGAGSPLHF,TGTGCCAGCAGCCCGCTTCAGGGGGCGGGTTCACCCCTCCACTTT
TRBJ2-5,-,-,TRBV4-3,CASSPPQGCETQYF,TGCGCCAGCAGCCCGCCGCAGGGGTGCGAGACCCAGTACTTC
TRBJ1-1,-,-,TRBV21-1,CASTSPRQGGMNTEAFF,TGTGCCAGCACCTCACCCCGACAGGGTGGCATGAACACTGAAGCTTTCTTT
TRBJ1-3,-,-,TRBV3-1/TRBV3-2,CASSLTAGAGNTIYF,TGTGCCAGCAGCCTCACGGCAGGGGCTGGAAACACCATATATTTT
TRBJ1-4,-,-,TRBV5-1,CASSLDGIGEKLFF,TGCGCCAGCAGCTTGGACGGGATTGGTGAAAAACTGTTTTTT
TRBJ2-3,-,few,TRBV19,CASSIISGTQYF,TGTGCCAGTAGTATAATCAGTGGTACGCAGTATTTT
TRBJ2-2,TRBD1,-,TRBV5-5,CASSLQGAIGELFF,TGTGCCAGCAGCTTGCAGGGGGCAATCGGGGAGCTGTTTTTT
TRBJ1-5,TRBD1,-,TRBV2,CASSRQGTVNQPQHF,TGTGCCAGCAGTAGACAGGGTACAGTCAATCAGCCCCAGCATTTT
TRBJ1-6,TRBD1,-,TRBV4-3,CASSQDRAGGSSYNSPLHF,TGCGCCAGCAGCCAAGATCGGGCAGGGGGGAGCTCCTATAATTCACCCCTCCACTTT
TRBJ2-5,-,-,TRBV12-3/TRBV12-4,CASSSTREETQYF,TGTGCCAGCAGTTCGACTAGGGAGGAGACCCAGTACTTC
TRBJ1-2,-,-,TRBV7-9,CALRVSAVGGYGYTF,TGTGCCCTGAGGGTGTCGGCGGTCGGTGGGTATGGCTACACCTTC
TRBJ2-3,-,-,TRBV10-3,CAISEGATTDTQYF,TGTGCCATCAGTGAGGGTGCTACCACAGATACGCAGTATTTT
TRBJ1-5,-,-,TRBV30,CAWSTHRDQPQHF,TGTGCCTGGAGTACCCACAGGGATCAGCCCCAGCATTTT
TRBJ1-2,-,-,TRBV3-1/TRBV3-2,CASSPGLSARGYTF,TGTGCCAGCAGCCCCGGACTTTCCGCGCGGGGCTACACCTTC
TRBJ2-3,-,-,TRBV11-3,CASSPDRGGSPDTQYF,TGTGCCAGCAGCCCCGACAGGGGAGGGAGCCCAGATACGCAGTATTTT
TRBJ1-6,TRBD1,-,TRBV6-2/TRBV6-3,CASSRPGDRGYSPLHF,TGTGCCAGCAGTCGCCCGGGGGACAGGGGTTATTCACCCCTCCACTTT
TRBJ2-1,-,-,TRBV10-3,CATRGWSGDGNEQFF,TGTGCCACCAGGGGTTGGTCAGGGGATGGCAATGAGCAGTTCTTC
TRBJ2-3,-,-,TRBV7-2,CASSPRARGFSTQYF,TGTGCCAGCAGTCCTAGGGCCCGGGGGTTTTCTACGCAGTATTTT
TRBJ2-3,TRBD1,-,TRBV7-3,CASSLDRGLRDTQYF,TGTGCCAGCAGCTTGGACAGGGGGCTTAGGGATACGCAGTATTTT
TRBJ2-3,-,-,TRBV9,CASSVDQGTDTQYF,TGTGCCAGCAGCGTAGACCAGGGGACAGATACGCAGTATTTT
TRBJ2-2,-,-,TRBV1,CTSSQRSGLATAVGELFF,TGCACCAGCAGCCAAAGATCCGGACTAGCTACGGCAGTAGGGGAGCTGTTTTTT
TRBJ1-4,TRBD1,once,TRBV5-4,CASSSPGTANEKLFF,TGTGCCAGCAGCTCGCCGGGGACAGCGAATGAAAAACTGTTTTTT
TRBJ2-1,-,few,TRBV5-4,CASSPGADSSYNEQFF,TGTGCCAGCAGCCCAGGAGCGGACAGCTCCTACAATGAGCAGTTCTTC
TRBJ1-1,-,-,TRBV6-6,CASTPLGTNEAFF,TGTGCCAGCACCCCCTTAGGGACAAATGAAGCTTTCTTT